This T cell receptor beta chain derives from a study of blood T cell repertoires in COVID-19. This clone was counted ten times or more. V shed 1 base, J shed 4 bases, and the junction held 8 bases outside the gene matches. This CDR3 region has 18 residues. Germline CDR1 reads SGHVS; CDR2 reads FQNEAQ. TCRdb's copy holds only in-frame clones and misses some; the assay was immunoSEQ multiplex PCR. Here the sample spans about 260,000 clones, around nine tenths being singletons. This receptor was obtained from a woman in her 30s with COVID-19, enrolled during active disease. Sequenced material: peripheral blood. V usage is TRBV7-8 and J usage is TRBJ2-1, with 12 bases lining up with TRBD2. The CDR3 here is CASSLGLAGAFPYNEQFF. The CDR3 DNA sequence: TGTGCCAGCAGCTTAGGACTAGCGGGAGCATTTCCGTACAATGAGCAGTTCTTC.